The 2 T cell receptor beta chains below all came from one sample that was sequenced in a study of cytomegalovirus exposure and HLA in healthy donors. The primer mix had 60 Vbeta and 13 Jbeta primers. TCRdb's table, derived via immunoSEQ multiplex PCR, lists solely in-frame clones and lacks some. The sample includes about 86,000 clones, roughly 77% of them seen just once. Specimen: PBMCs. These TCRs come from a woman in her thirties or forties in good health and CMV-seropositive.

The rearrangement links TRBV30 to TRBJ1-1, with D perhaps TRBD1 (5 bases). The CDR3 extends over 13 amino acids. V was trimmed by 1 base and J by 7 bases, leaving 13 bases between them. Germline CDR1 is GTSNPN and CDR2 is SVGIG (reference sequence). The DNA of the CDR3 is TGTGCCTGGAGTGAGAGCTGGGGCGGTGAAGCTTTCTTT. Translating it yields CAWSESWGGEAFF.

This clone was counted a few times. The rearrangement links TRBV25-1 to TRBJ1-2, with 7 bases aligning to TRBD1. Germline CDR1 and CDR2: MGHDK and SYGVNS. The V gene end was trimmed by 3 bases and the J gene end by 5 bases; junction bases not matched to a gene: 9. The CDR3 is 15 residues long. CDR3 sequence: CASSDGSDRRYGYTF. CDR3 bases: TGTGCCAGCAGTGATGGGTCGGACAGGCGGTATGGCTACACCTTC.